These 32 T cell receptor beta chains originate from one sample sequenced in a study of blood T cell repertoires in COVID-19. Clones were sequenced by immunoSEQ multiplex PCR, and TCRdb holds only the in-frame ones, with some missing. In the table there are fewer than 35,000 clones, approximately 82% of which are singletons. Sequencing used peripheral blood. These receptor sequences come from an older man with active or convalescent COVID-19.

The chain carries TRBV5-1 and TRBJ2-7; a possible D gene is TRBD1 (6 bases). The CDR3 has 14 amino acids. From germline, CDR1 is SGHRS and CDR2 YFSETQ. The V gene lost 3 bases and the J gene lost 2 bases, with 12 bases spanning the gap. DNA for the CDR3: TGCGCCAGCAGCTGGGGGCAGGGCCCCTACGAGCAGTACTTC. This codes for CASSWGQGPYEQYF.

The V and J genes are TRBV2 and TRBJ1-2; 7 bases map to TRBD1. After removal of 6 bases from V and 8 bases from J, the junction contained 6 bases not matched to a gene. Germline CDR1 SNHLY, CDR2 FYNNEI. The CDR3 spans 12 residues. This CDR3 reads CASRGDSRGYTF. CDR3 in DNA: TGTGCCAGCAGGGGGGACAGCCGGGGCTACACCTTC.

This clone was seen a single time. This rearrangement joins TRBV7-9 to TRBJ1-1; no reliable D call. CDR1 is SEHNR and CDR2 is FQNEAQ in the germline V gene (reference sequence). The length of the CDR3 is 14 residues. V was shortened by 2 bases and J by 5 bases, with 12 bases between the two germline ends. CDR3 DNA sequence: TGTGCCAGCAGCTTAAGCGGCGCGGGGACTGAAGCTTTCTTT. Protein sequence: CASSLSGAGTEAFF.

The rearrangement joins TRBV7-9 to TRBJ1-3; 8 bases are shared with TRBD1. Germline CDR1 reads SEHNR; CDR2 reads FQNEAQ (reference sequence). V trimming: 5 bases; J trimming: 2 bases; junction bases outside the gene matches: 5. The CDR3 has 15 residues. The CDR3, as DNA: TGTGCCAGCAGCCAGACAGGGGAAACTGGAAACACCATATATTTT. This encodes CASSQTGETGNTIYF.

This chain uses TRBV5-5 with TRBJ1-2, with D perhaps TRBD1 (5 bases). Germline V lookup: CDR1 SGHKS, CDR2 YYEKEE (reference sequence). V gave up 0 bases and J gave up 10 bases, with 16 bases separating them. The CDR3 runs to 14 residues. The CDR3 nucleotides are TGTGCCAGCAGCTTGGGGGCAGGGTATGTGGACTACACCTTC. Encoded protein: CASSLGAGYVDYTF.

The chain employs TRBV4-2 and TRBJ2-7, with 10 bases matching TRBD2. The CDR3 spans 15 residues. V lost 0 bases and J lost 9; bases outside the gene matches: 8. Germline V CDR1 and CDR2: LGHNA, YNFKEQ. The CDR3 DNA reads as TGTGCCAGCAGCCAAGATACACTAGCGGGGCCCGGGCAGTACTTC. It translates to CASSQDTLAGPGQYF.

The V call is TRBV6-5, the J call TRBJ2-5, with TRBD1 matching over 11 bases. CDR3 length: 14 residues. J lost 1 base, V lost 6 bases, and 1 base had no gene match. From germline, CDR1 is MNHEY and CDR2 SVGAGI. CDR3 region: CASRDRGLQETQYF. In nucleotides, the CDR3 is TGTGCCAGCAGGGACAGGGGGCTCCAAGAGACCCAGTACTTC.

The chain recombines TRBV3-1 (or the pseudogene TRBV3-2) with TRBJ1-5; 7 bases map to TRBD1. With 4 bases clipped from V and 1 base from J, the junction kept 1 base outside the gene matches. This CDR3 region has 14 residues. Germline-derived CDR1 and CDR2 are LGHDT and YNNKEL (reference sequence). The CDR3: CASSRQGSNQPQHF. CDR3 sequence (DNA): TGTGCCAGCAGCCGACAGGGAAGCAATCAGCCCCAGCATTTT.

This sequence joins TRBV19 and TRBJ2-4, with 8 bases aligning to TRBD2. The CDR3 length is 14 residues. J gave up 9 bases and V 6 bases, and 10 bases lay outside the gene matches. Looked up from germline, CDR1 is LNHDA and CDR2 is SQIVND (reference sequence). The CDR3 is CASSPAGGSGIQYF. CDR3 DNA sequence: TGTGCCAGTAGCCCTGCGGGAGGTTCCGGCATTCAGTACTTC.

The V call is TRBV2, the J call TRBJ2-7; 15 positions agree with TRBD2. Germline CDR1 SNHLY, CDR2 FYNNEI. V was pared by 7 bases and J by 6 bases, with 4 bases of the junction left unmatched. The CDR3 loop spans 14 amino acids. The CDR3 spells CASTRTSGGVEQYF. The CDR3 DNA reads as TGTGCCAGCACTAGGACTAGCGGGGGGGTCGAGCAGTACTTC.

This chain links TRBV19 with TRBJ1-2; possibly TRBD1 for D (6 bases). The ends were cut back, 6 bases at V and 8 bases at J, with 13 bases in the middle. This CDR3 is built from 12 residues. CDR1 is LNHDA and CDR2 is SQIVND in the germline V gene (reference sequence). The CDR3 sequence is CASRREDRGYTF. The CDR3 bases are TGTGCCAGTAGACGGGAGGACAGAGGCTACACCTTC.

The chain has TRBV6-1 and TRBJ1-2; TRBD1 matches at 10 bases. The J segment lost 5 bases and the V segment lost 4 bases, leaving 10 bases of the junction unmatched. Germline CDR1 MNHNS, CDR2 SASEGT. The CDR3 covers 16 residues. CDR3 region: CASSGGTGEGTYGYTF. The CDR3 DNA is TGTGCCAGCAGTGGGGGGACAGGGGAAGGAACTTATGGCTACACCTTC.

The V and J genes are TRBV5-4 and TRBJ2-1; D may be TRBD1 (8 bases). The V end was cut by 4 bases, the J end by 3 bases, with 20 bases between. The CDR3 has 17 amino acids. Germline V lookup: CDR1 SGHNT, CDR2 YYREEE (reference sequence). Written as DNA, the CDR3 is TGTGCCAGCAGCCCCCGACAGGGGAGGGGGAGCTACAATGAGCAGTTCTTC. Its translation is CASSPRQGRGSYNEQFF.

The chain carries TRBV2 and TRBJ2-7, with D unclear. Trimming shortened V by 4 bases and J by 7 bases, and 8 bases separated the two germline ends. This CDR3 is built from 11 residues. CDR1 is SNHLY, CDR2 FYNNEI, per germline. Written as DNA, the CDR3 is TGTGCCAGCAGTGGCTCCGGGGAGCAGTACTTC. Translating gives CASSGSGEQYF.

The rearrangement uses TRBV13 and TRBJ2-1; 9 bases map to TRBD2. V lost 1 base, J lost 7 bases, and 8 bases stayed unmatched. The CDR3 is 16 amino acids. The germline V gene encodes CDR1 PRHDT and CDR2 FYEKMQ (reference sequence). CDR3 region: CASSLEIGGRGNEQFF. The CDR3 DNA reads TGTGCCAGCAGCTTAGAGATTGGCGGGAGGGGAAATGAGCAGTTCTTC.

V and J are TRBV23-1 and TRBJ1-2; 9 nucleotides line up with TRBD1. TRBV23-1 is flagged as an ORF with uncertain function. J was trimmed by 7 bases and V by 7 bases; bases with no gene match: 4. The CDR3 length is 12 residues. In DNA, the CDR3 is TGCGCCAGCACCACAGGGGGCGGTGGCTACACCTTC. The encoded protein is CASTTGGGGYTF.

The chain carries TRBV5-5 and TRBJ1-5; 9 bases agree with TRBD1. V shed 0 bases, J shed 5 bases, and the junction held 6 bases outside the gene matches. Germline V gene sequence: CDR1 SGHKS, CDR2 YYEKEE (reference sequence). The CDR3 extends over 16 amino acids. The CDR3: CASSLAGDRVDQPQHF. CDR3 in DNA: TGTGCCAGCAGCTTGGCCGGGGACAGGGTTGATCAGCCCCAGCATTTT.

This clone qualifies as medium-sized. The gene calls are TRBV6-1 and TRBJ2-6; D remains unclear. V lost 2 bases to trimming and J lost 1 base, with 12 bases between them. The CDR3 extends over 17 amino acids. The germline CDR1 and CDR2 sequences are MNHNS and SASEGT. The CDR3 region has the DNA TGTGCCAGCAGTGAACTGGGCCCACTTTCTGGGGCCAACGTCCTGACTTTC. Its translation: CASSELGPLSGANVLTF.

V is TRBV6-5 and J is TRBJ2-7, with 8 positions matching TRBD1. This CDR3 is 15 amino acids long. J lost 2 bases, V lost 4 bases, and 7 bases had no gene match. The germline gives CDR1 MNHEY, CDR2 SVGAGI. The CDR3 reads CASSLLWTGPYEQYF. CDR3 DNA: TGTGCCAGCAGTTTATTGTGGACAGGGCCCTACGAGCAGTACTTC.

The chain uses TRBV10-3 and TRBJ1-2; weak D call: TRBD1 (6 bases). CDR1 and CDR2 from the germline V gene are ENHRY and SYGVKD. Trimming took 7 bases from V and 4 from J, leaving 16 bases between them. CDR3 size: 14 residues. CDR3 sequence: CAINPGDTSYGYTF. The CDR3 DNA reads TGTGCCATCAATCCTGGGGACACATCCTATGGCTACACCTTC.

V gene TRBV18 combines with J gene TRBJ1-2; 8 bases agree with TRBD1. Germline V gives CDR1 KGHSH, CDR2 LQKENI. The length of the CDR3 is 15 residues. The V gene end was trimmed by 3 bases and the J gene end by 5 bases; junction bases not matched to a gene: 8. CDR3 loop: CASSPDQGAGYGYTF. CDR3 DNA: TGTGCCAGCTCACCGGATCAGGGGGCCGGATATGGCTACACCTTC.

The chain joins TRBV4-2 to TRBJ2-3; weak D call: TRBD1 (6 bases). The germline V gene has CDR1 LGHNA and CDR2 YNFKEQ. The CDR3 has 18 residues. With 0 bases removed from V and 0 bases from J, the gap between germline ends came to 16 bases. The CDR3 loop reads CASSQDNVIGGSTDTQYF. Here the CDR3 DNA reads TGTGCCAGCAGCCAAGACAACGTTATAGGGGGAAGCACAGATACGCAGTATTTT.

The chain recombines TRBV28 with TRBJ2-7, with 7 bases aligning to TRBD2. J lost 0 bases, V lost 8 bases, and 16 bases had no gene match. Germline V gene lookup returns CDR1 MDHEN and CDR2 SYDVKM. CDR3 size: 17 residues. The CDR3 reads CASEPSGGGGSSYEQYF. CDR3 nucleotides: TGTGCCAGCGAACCCTCTGGGGGGGGAGGAAGCTCCTACGAGCAGTACTTC.

The genes are TRBV19 and TRBJ2-5; the match to TRBD1 covers 7 bases. The CDR3 is 15 amino acids. Trimming took 10 bases from V and 4 from J; bases not matched to a gene: 15. The germline gives CDR1 LNHDA, CDR2 SQIVND (reference sequence). CDR3 sequence: CATQSMGQSGETQYF. CDR3 coding DNA: TGTGCCACCCAATCCATGGGACAGTCGGGAGAGACCCAGTACTTC.

The chain combines TRBV5-8 with TRBJ1-4; 10 nucleotides agree with TRBD1. Germline-derived CDR1 and CDR2 are SGHTS and YDEGEE. V lost 0 bases and J lost 8; bases outside the gene matches: 4. The CDR3 loop spans 15 amino acids. CDR3 protein: CASSLVVTGGEKLFF. Written as DNA, the CDR3 is TGTGCCAGCAGCTTGGTCGTGACAGGGGGCGAAAAACTGTTTTTT.

The CDR3 nucleotides are TGTGCCAGTAGACCGGGACAGACTACAACTAATGAAAAACTGTTTTTT. Encoded protein: CASRPGQTTTNEKLFF. The chain has TRBV19 and TRBJ1-4; 7 bases align to TRBD1. The ends lost 6 bases at V and 0 bases at J; junction bases unmatched: 7. Germline-derived CDR1 and CDR2 are LNHDA and SQIVND (reference sequence). The CDR3 is made up of 16 amino acids.

This chain connects TRBV6-6 to TRBJ2-3; 16 bases map to TRBD2. Losses at the gene ends were 6 bases for V and 3 bases for J; bases not matched to a gene: 0. CDR3 size: 15 residues. Germline values: CDR1 MNHNY, CDR2 SVGAGI (reference sequence). CDR3 DNA sequence: TGTGCCAGCAGGGGACTAGCGGGGGGGACAGATACGCAGTATTTT. Its protein is CASRGLAGGTDTQYF.

The chain employs TRBV5-1 and TRBJ2-4; 8 bases match TRBD2. V was pared by 4 bases and J by 8 bases, with 5 bases of the junction left unmatched. Germline V gives CDR1 SGHRS, CDR2 YFSETQ. The CDR3 has 13 residues. Here the CDR3 DNA reads TGCGCCAGCAGCCCTGGGACTAGAGACATTCAGTACTTC. Amino acids: CASSPGTRDIQYF. The full variable domain, completed using reference TRBV5-1 and TRBJ2-4, is KAGVTQTPRYLIKTRGQQVTLSCSPISGHRSVSWYQQTPGQGLQFLFEYFSETQRNKGNFPGRFSGRQFSNSRSEMNVSTLELGDSALYLCASSPGTRDIQYFGAGTRLSVL.

V usage is TRBV5-1 and J usage is TRBJ2-5, with D perhaps TRBD1 (5 bases). This CDR3 comprises 15 residues. Trimming pared 2 bases from V and 2 bases from J, leaving 13 bases between. CDR1 is SGHRS and CDR2 is YFSETQ in the germline V gene. The CDR3 here is CASSLRGTGQETQYF. CDR3 coding DNA: TGCGCCAGCAGCTTAAGGGGCACTGGACAAGAGACCCAGTACTTC.

V is TRBV25-1 and J is TRBJ1-1; no clear D gene. CDR1 and CDR2 from the germline V gene are MGHDK and SYGVNS. The CDR3 contains 13 residues. V lost 4 bases, J lost 1 base, and 7 bases lay in between. The CDR3 here is CASSVFGNTEAFF. The CDR3 coding sequence is TGTGCCAGCAGTGTCTTCGGGAACACTGAAGCTTTCTTT.

The genes are TRBV5-8 and TRBJ2-7, with a weak D call TRBD2 (5 bases). Germline loops: CDR1 SGHTS, CDR2 YDEGEE. This CDR3 has 15 residues. Trimming took 6 bases from V and 2 from J, leaving 18 bases between them. The CDR3 DNA follows: TGTGCCAGCATCAAGTTGGGAGTTACAGCCTACGAGCAGTACTTC. Amino acid sequence: CASIKLGVTAYEQYF.

The chain couples TRBV4-2 to TRBJ1-4, with no clear D. CDR3 size: 14 residues. Germline V gene sequence: CDR1 LGHNA, CDR2 YNFKEQ. V was shortened by 2 bases and J by 5 bases, with 9 bases between the two germline ends. CDR3 bases: TGTGCCAGCAGCCAAAGGTCAGGCAATGAAAAACTGTTTTTT. This sequence encodes CASSQRSGNEKLFF.